Below are 20 T cell receptor beta chains sequenced from a single sample in a study of graft-versus-host responses after intestinal transplantation. Their specific antigens are unknown. Clones were sequenced by immunoSEQ multiplex PCR, and TCRdb holds only the in-frame ones, with some missing. In the table there are tens of thousands of clones, roughly 92% of which are singletons. Sequences were derived from unstimulated CD8+ T cells sorted from spleen or lymph node cells, sampled before transplant. Receptors were obtained from a human donor who was the organ donor for an intestinal transplant.

V gene TRBV28 combines with J gene TRBJ2-7; 7 bases fit TRBD2. V trimming: 6 bases; J trimming: 3 bases; junction bases outside the gene matches: 11. Germline V gives CDR1 MDHEN, CDR2 SYDVKM. CDR3 length equals 15 residues. DNA of the CDR3: TGTGCCAGCAGCCCAGGACTAGTAACGCTCTACGAGCAGTACTTC. Its protein is CASSPGLVTLYEQYF.

The chain links TRBV25-1 to TRBJ2-1; D is unclear. Trimming took off 4 bases at V and 5 bases at J, with 6 bases between the two ends. The CDR3 length is 12 residues. Germline V CDR1 and CDR2: MGHDK, SYGVNS. CDR3 in DNA: TGTGCCAGCAGTGGCCGGGACAATGAGCAGTTCTTC. It is translated as CASSGRDNEQFF. Full variable domain (outside the CDR3, taken from reference TRBV25-1 and TRBJ2-1): EADIYQTPRYLVIGTGKKITLECSQTMGHDKMYWYQQDPGMELHLIHYSYGVNSTEKGDLSSESTVSRIRTEHFPLTLESARPSHTSQYLCASSGRDNEQFFGPGTRLTVL.

The V call is TRBV4-3, the J call TRBJ2-5; possibly TRBD2 for D (7 bases). CDR3 length equals 17 residues. Per the germline V gene, CDR1 is LGHNA and CDR2 is YSLEER. Trimming took 0 bases from V and 4 from J, leaving 18 bases between them. CDR3 sequence reads: CASSQDGWGGRSETQYF. CDR3 bases: TGCGCCAGCAGCCAAGATGGTTGGGGGGGGCGGTCAGAGACCCAGTACTTC.

J is TRBJ2-1 and V is TRBV6-4; 9 bases are shared with TRBD2. V shed 0 bases and J 7 bases; nucleotides not matched to a gene: 4. This CDR3 is 15 amino acids long. Per germline, CDR1 MRHNA and CDR2 SNTAGT. DNA for the CDR3: TGTGCCAGCAGTGACTCACCTAGCGGGATAAATGAGCAGTTCTTC. This sequence encodes CASSDSPSGINEQFF.

This chain uses TRBV2 with TRBJ2-4; 9 nucleotides align to TRBD1. Trimming at V came to 1 base and at J to 1 base, leaving 2 bases not matched to a gene. This CDR3 spans 16 amino acids. The germline V gene has CDR1 SNHLY and CDR2 FYNNEI. CDR3 in DNA: TGTGCCAGCAGTGAAGAACAGGGGGCGGCCAAAAACATTCAGTACTTC. It codes for CASSEEQGAAKNIQYF. Full variable domain (rest looked up from reference TRBV2 and TRBJ2-4): EPEVTQTPSHQVTQMGQEVILRCVPISNHLYFYWYRQILGQKVEFLVSFYNNEISEKSEIFDDQFSVERPDGSNFTLKIRSTKLEDSAMYFCASSEEQGAAKNIQYFGAGTRLSVL.

This clone was recorded once. The chain is built from TRBV28 and TRBJ1-3; 8 positions agree with TRBD1. This CDR3 contains 15 residues. Germline V gene lookup returns CDR1 MDHEN and CDR2 SYDVKM. With 3 bases clipped from V and 1 base from J, the junction kept 2 bases outside the gene matches. This CDR3 reads CASSFTGGSGNTIYF. In nucleotides, the CDR3 is TGTGCCAGCAGTTTCACAGGGGGTTCTGGAAACACCATATATTTT.

The chain recombines TRBV5-1 with TRBJ2-5; TRBD2 matches at 14 bases. Per the germline V gene, CDR1 is SGHRS and CDR2 is YFSETQ. V shed 3 bases, J shed 5 bases, and the junction held 3 bases outside the gene matches. The CDR3 is 15 amino acids. The chain's CDR3 is CASSWGLAGEETQYF. The CDR3 region has the DNA TGCGCCAGCAGCTGGGGACTAGCGGGAGAGGAGACCCAGTACTTC.

The chain uses TRBV2 and TRBJ2-7, with D unclear. Trimming took 6 bases from V and 6 from J, leaving 9 bases between them. CDR1 is SNHLY, CDR2 FYNNEI, per germline. CDR3 length: 11 amino acids. Here the CDR3 reads CASSAVGEQYF. In DNA, the CDR3 is TGTGCCAGCAGCGCCGTGGGCGAGCAGTACTTC.

V is TRBV29-1 and J is TRBJ1-1, with 9 bases lining up with TRBD1. The CDR3 runs to 12 residues. The germline V gene has CDR1 SQVTM and CDR2 ANQGSEA. The V gene end was trimmed by 5 bases and the J gene end by 11 bases; junction bases not matched to a gene: 9. The CDR3 sequence is CSVLNGQGFAFF. CDR3 nucleotides: TGCAGCGTTCTGAATGGACAGGGGTTTGCTTTCTTT.

V gene TRBV27 combines with J gene TRBJ2-7; D possibly uses TRBD1 or TRBD2 (6 bases each). The CDR3 extends over 17 amino acids. Germline-derived CDR1 and CDR2 are MNHEY and SMNVEV (reference sequence). The germline V and J ends were trimmed by 2 bases and 0 bases, with 17 bases remaining between them. This CDR3 is CASSLNRGGYSSYEQYF. The CDR3 bases are TGTGCCAGCAGTTTAAATCGAGGGGGGTACAGCTCCTACGAGCAGTACTTC.

The CDR3 reads CASSQGTGNYEQYF. The CDR3 bases are TGCGCCAGCAGCCAGGGGACAGGGAATTACGAGCAGTACTTC. This chain joins TRBV4-1 and TRBJ2-7, with 9 positions matching TRBD1. The V and J ends lost 3 bases and 4 bases, in that order; junction bases with no gene match: 4. The germline V gene encodes CDR1 MGHRA and CDR2 YSYEKL. This CDR3 is built from 14 residues.

This rearrangement joins TRBV7-9 to TRBJ2-7; D gene uncertain. This CDR3 region has 13 residues. Trimming removed 2 bases from V and 3 bases from J, with 8 bases in between. CDR1 SEHNR and CDR2 FQNEAQ come from the germline V gene (reference sequence). The CDR3 nucleotides are TGTGCCAGCAGCTTAAGGGAAGGCTACGAGCAGTACTTC. This translates into CASSLREGYEQYF. The whole variable domain, remainder taken from reference TRBV7-9 and TRBJ2-7, is DTGVSQNPRHKITKRGQNVTFRCDPISEHNRLYWYRQTLGQGPEFLTYFQNEAQLEKSRLLSDRFSAERPKGSFSTLEIQRTEQGDSAMYLCASSLREGYEQYFGPGTRLTVT.

This clone was seen only a few times. With only one base between it and a far larger clone, this is likely a read error. CDR3 in amino acids: CASRSGPQEFF. The CDR3 bases are TGTGCCAGCAGGTCGGGACCACAGGAGTTCTTC. This sequence joins TRBV13 and TRBJ2-1; the D gene could be TRBD1 or TRBD2 (5 bases each). Germline V gene data show CDR1 as PRHDT and CDR2 as FYEKMQ (reference sequence). The CDR3 consists of 11 residues. The V end was cut by 6 bases, the J end by 14 bases, with 14 bases between.

The V and J genes are TRBV18 and TRBJ2-2; 10 nucleotides match TRBD2. This CDR3 has 16 residues. Per the germline V gene, CDR1 is KGHSH and CDR2 is LQKENI. The J segment lost 5 bases and the V segment lost 3 bases, leaving 6 bases of the junction unmatched. The CDR3 sequence is CASSPRLAGFTGELFF. The DNA for the CDR3 is TGTGCCAGCTCACCGAGACTAGCGGGTTTTACCGGGGAGCTGTTTTTT.

This clone appeared once. V usage is TRBV28 and J usage is TRBJ2-1; TRBD2 aligns across 7 bases. V trimming: 6 bases; J trimming: 3 bases; junction bases outside the gene matches: 8. The germline gives CDR1 MDHEN, CDR2 SYDVKM. The CDR3 loop spans 15 amino acids. As DNA, the CDR3 is TGTGCCAGCAGGGGGGGGACTACTTACTACAATGAGCAGTTCTTC. As protein: CASRGGTTYYNEQFF.

This clone was found once. Within the sample, other DNA sequences also encode this same CDR3. The chain links TRBV7-9 to TRBJ1-1, with D unresolved. This CDR3 spans 12 amino acids. Between the trimmed V and J ends, which lost 5 bases and 3 bases, there was a span of 7 bases. Germline V gene lookup returns CDR1 SEHNR and CDR2 FQNEAQ (reference sequence). The CDR3 bases are TGTGCCAGCAGCGGCGGGGACACTGAAGCTTTCTTT. This codes for CASSGGDTEAFF.

CDR3 sequence: CASSSIEGYGYTF. CDR3 nucleotide sequence: TGTGCCAGCAGTTCGATAGAGGGCTATGGCTACACCTTC. V is TRBV6-6 and J is TRBJ1-2, with D hard to call. CDR3 length equals 13 residues. Trimming removed 4 bases at V and 4 bases at J, with 10 bases between. Per germline, CDR1 MNHNY and CDR2 SVGAGI (reference sequence).

The rearrangement links TRBV7-9 to TRBJ2-3, with a possible D match to TRBD1 (6 bases). Germline V gene lookup returns CDR1 SEHNR and CDR2 FQNEAQ (reference sequence). The CDR3 consists of 14 residues. The V and J ends lost 5 bases and 2 bases respectively, with 11 bases between them. This chain's CDR3 is CASSQGRPTDTQYF. The CDR3 DNA reads as TGTGCCAGCAGCCAGGGGCGCCCCACAGATACGCAGTATTTT.

The chain employs TRBV4-2 and TRBJ2-7; D is unresolved. The germline V and J ends were trimmed by 0 bases and 2 bases, with 5 bases remaining between them. The CDR3 contains 13 residues. Germline-derived CDR1 and CDR2 are LGHNA and YNFKEQ. For the CDR3, the DNA is TGTGCCAGCAGCCAAGATCTAACCTACGAGCAGTACTTC. Protein: CASSQDLTYEQYF.

This chain uses TRBV4-1 with TRBJ2-7, with 10 nucleotides matching TRBD2. The junction had 3 bases not matched to a gene; V was cut back by 4 bases and J by 0 bases. The CDR3 is 15 amino acids. Germline V gives CDR1 MGHRA, CDR2 YSYEKL. In DNA, the CDR3 is TGCGCCAGCAGCCCTAGGACTAGCGGCTCCTACGAGCAGTACTTC. Translated: CASSPRTSGSYEQYF.